A selection of T cell receptor beta chains follows, all from one sample in a study of cytomegalovirus exposure and HLA in healthy donors. TCRdb's copy holds only in-frame clones and misses some; the assay was immunoSEQ multiplex PCR. This table holds approximately 150,000 clones, 55% to 70% found once. Sequenced: PBMCs. The receptors were sampled from a woman between 25 and 40 years old in good health and CMV-seropositive. CDR3s include the opening cysteine and the closing phenylalanine or tryptophan. Fields, in order: V gene, J gene, clone size, D gene, CDR3 protein, CDR3 DNA. D genes are given only for firm matches. Size is stated for part of the rows, as once, few or many counts, or as a class when the clone is expanded.

v_gene: TRBV9; j_gene: TRBJ1-5; abundance: .; d_gene: TRBD1; CDR3aa: CASSVGTGINQPQHF; CDR3nt: TGTGCCAGCAGCGTAGGGACAGGAATCAATCAGCCCCAGCATTTT
v_gene: TRBV28; j_gene: TRBJ1-2; abundance: .; d_gene: .; CDR3aa: CASSLPQTGTYGYTF; CDR3nt: TGTGCCAGCAGTTTGCCACAAACAGGGACCTATGGCTACACCTTC
v_gene: TRBV13; j_gene: TRBJ2-7; abundance: .; d_gene: TRBD2; CDR3aa: CASSIGLAGVETYEQYF; CDR3nt: TGTGCCAGCAGCATAGGACTAGCGGGAGTCGAGACCTACGAGCAGTACTTC
v_gene: TRBV16; j_gene: TRBJ1-2; abundance: .; d_gene: .; CDR3aa: CASSFGRGYGYTF; CDR3nt: TGTGCCAGCAGCTTCGGACGGGGCTATGGCTACACCTTC
v_gene: TRBV18; j_gene: TRBJ1-1; abundance: .; d_gene: .; CDR3aa: CASSPGSGLPEAFF; CDR3nt: TGTGCCAGCTCACCGGGATCAGGGCTCCCTGAAGCTTTCTTT
v_gene: TRBV4-1; j_gene: TRBJ2-5; abundance: .; d_gene: TRBD1; CDR3aa: CASSQGRIGQGAVGRETQYF; CDR3nt: TGCGCCAGCAGCCAAGGTAGAATCGGACAGGGGGCGGTTGGTAGGGAGACCCAGTACTTC
v_gene: TRBV19; j_gene: TRBJ1-5; abundance: .; d_gene: .; CDR3aa: CASSPTVGGSKPQHF; CDR3nt: TGTGCCAGTAGTCCCACCGTAGGAGGATCGAAGCCCCAGCATTTT
v_gene: TRBV6-6; j_gene: TRBJ1-2; abundance: .; d_gene: TRBD1; CDR3aa: CASSNSDRLGYTF; CDR3nt: TGTGCCAGCAGTAATTCGGACAGGCTTGGCTACACCTTC
v_gene: TRBV7-2; j_gene: TRBJ2-3; abundance: .; d_gene: TRBD1; CDR3aa: CASSDRVQNTQYF; CDR3nt: TGTGCCAGCAGCGACAGGGTGCAAAATACGCAGTATTTT
v_gene: TRBV7-2; j_gene: TRBJ2-7; abundance: .; d_gene: TRBD1; CDR3aa: CASNLDMGQSAYEQYF; CDR3nt: TGTGCCAGCAACCTCGATATGGGACAGTCTGCCTACGAGCAGTACTTC
v_gene: TRBV6-1; j_gene: TRBJ2-7; abundance: few; d_gene: .; CDR3aa: CASSRGAPYEQYF; CDR3nt: TGTGCCAGCAGTCGCGGGGCGCCCTACGAGCAGTACTTC
v_gene: TRBV11-1; j_gene: TRBJ2-7; abundance: .; d_gene: .; CDR3aa: CASSQDFAAASYEQYF; CDR3nt: TGTGCCAGCAGCCAGGACTTTGCTGCCGCCTCCTACGAGCAGTACTTC
v_gene: TRBV6-6; j_gene: TRBJ2-7; abundance: .; d_gene: .; CDR3aa: CATRGPASYEQYF; CDR3nt: TGTGCCACCCGAGGGCCAGCCTCCTACGAGCAGTACTTC
v_gene: TRBV9; j_gene: TRBJ2-7; abundance: .; d_gene: .; CDR3aa: CASSVAPGKSYEQYF; CDR3nt: TGTGCCAGCAGCGTAGCCCCAGGAAAGTCCTACGAGCAGTACTTC
v_gene: TRBV4-1; j_gene: TRBJ2-3; abundance: .; d_gene: TRBD1; CDR3aa: CASSLRDRGGTDTQYF; CDR3nt: TGCGCCAGCAGCCTGCGGGACAGGGGAGGTACAGATACGCAGTATTTT
v_gene: TRBV7-2; j_gene: TRBJ1-3; abundance: few; d_gene: TRBD1; CDR3aa: CASSPRTGDSGNTIYF; CDR3nt: TGTGCCAGCAGCCCCCGGACAGGGGACTCTGGAAACACCATATATTTT
v_gene: TRBV7-2; j_gene: TRBJ1-4; abundance: .; d_gene: .; CDR3aa: CASTARENEKLFF; CDR3nt: TGTGCCAGCACCGCAAGGGAGAATGAAAAACTGTTTTTT
v_gene: TRBV5-4; j_gene: TRBJ1-1; abundance: .; d_gene: .; CDR3aa: CASSLRAGNTEAFF; CDR3nt: TGTGCCAGCAGCTTGAGAGCAGGGAACACTGAAGCTTTCTTT
v_gene: TRBV7-9; j_gene: TRBJ1-6; abundance: .; d_gene: TRBD1; CDR3aa: CASSPGGQRNSPLHF; CDR3nt: TGTGCCAGCAGCCCAGGGGGACAGAGAAATTCACCCCTCCACTTT
v_gene: TRBV6-1; j_gene: TRBJ2-6; abundance: .; d_gene: TRBD1; CDR3aa: CASSGSRDRVERGANVLTF; CDR3nt: TGTGCCAGCAGTGGAAGCCGGGACAGGGTTGAACGTGGGGCCAACGTCCTGACTTTC
v_gene: TRBV10-2; j_gene: TRBJ1-5; abundance: few; d_gene: .; CDR3aa: CASSDYAGGVRNQPQHF; CDR3nt: TGCGCCAGCAGCGATTATGCCGGGGGGGTGAGAAATCAGCCCCAGCATTTT
v_gene: TRBV7-9; j_gene: TRBJ2-3; abundance: .; d_gene: TRBD2; CDR3aa: CASVRGEYTQYF; CDR3nt: TGTGCCAGCGTCCGGGGGGAGTATACGCAGTATTTT
v_gene: TRBV14; j_gene: TRBJ2-3; abundance: .; d_gene: .; CDR3aa: CASSQERGHATDTQYF; CDR3nt: TGTGCCAGCAGCCAAGAGCGGGGGCACGCCACAGATACGCAGTATTTT
v_gene: TRBV5-1; j_gene: TRBJ1-4; abundance: few; d_gene: TRBD1; CDR3aa: CASSSYTGGREKLFF; CDR3nt: TGCGCCAGCAGCTCCTATACAGGGGGCCGGGAAAAACTGTTTTTT
v_gene: TRBV19; j_gene: TRBJ2-1; abundance: few; d_gene: .; CDR3aa: CASSIWKGSSYNEQFF; CDR3nt: TGTGCCAGTAGTATATGGAAGGGGTCTTCATACAATGAGCAGTTCTTC